This is a list of T cell receptor beta chains from one sample in a study of radiation and T cells in renal cell carcinoma. Only in-frame clones appear in the TCRdb table, and some are missing; sequencing was by immunoSEQ multiplex PCR. The table records about 120,000 clones, around 82% of them present only once. This material consisted of blood, taken from a patient whose treatment included radiotherapy and nephrectomy. These receptors all come from a man aged 50-59 years with renal cell carcinoma. CDR3s include the opening cysteine and the closing phenylalanine or tryptophan. D genes are given only for firm matches. Only part of the rows carry a size: once, few, many, or a class if the clone is expanded.

v_call: TRBV5-1; cdr3_length: 14; j_call: TRBJ2-5; clone_size: -; d_call: -; cdr3_aa: CASSLGTVQETQYF; cdr3_nt: TGCGCCAGCAGCTTGGGGACAGTGCAAGAGACCCAGTACTTC
v_call: TRBV11-3; cdr3_length: 16; j_call: TRBJ2-2; clone_size: -; d_call: TRBD1; cdr3_aa: CASSLDWTGGTGELFF; cdr3_nt: TGTGCCAGCAGCTTAGACTGGACAGGGGGCACCGGGGAGCTGTTTTTT
v_call: TRBV6-5; cdr3_length: 12; j_call: TRBJ2-7; clone_size: -; d_call: -; cdr3_aa: CASRGSPYEQYF; cdr3_nt: TGTGCCAGTAGAGGGTCGCCCTACGAGCAGTACTTC
v_call: TRBV7-2; cdr3_length: 19; j_call: TRBJ2-3; clone_size: -; d_call: TRBD2; cdr3_aa: CASSLQSGGPGKATDTQYF; cdr3_nt: TGTGCCAGCAGCCTGCAAAGCGGGGGGCCGGGGAAAGCCACAGATACGCAGTATTTT
v_call: TRBV7-9; cdr3_length: 18; j_call: TRBJ1-6; clone_size: -; d_call: -; cdr3_aa: CASSLILRTDSYNSPLHF; cdr3_nt: TGTGCCAGCAGCTTAATTCTCAGGACCGACTCCTATAATTCACCCCTCCACTTT
v_call: TRBV6-1; cdr3_length: 14; j_call: TRBJ2-7; clone_size: once; d_call: -; cdr3_aa: CASSGWVKVAEQYF; cdr3_nt: TGTGCCAGCAGTGGATGGGTAAAAGTCGCCGAGCAGTACTTC
v_call: TRBV19; cdr3_length: 14; j_call: TRBJ2-2; clone_size: -; d_call: -; cdr3_aa: CASSILGYTGELFF; cdr3_nt: TGTGCCAGTAGTATTTTGGGTTACACCGGGGAGCTGTTTTTT
v_call: TRBV28; cdr3_length: 11; j_call: TRBJ1-2; clone_size: -; d_call: -; cdr3_aa: CASSFRHGYTF; cdr3_nt: TGTGCCAGCAGTTTCAGGCATGGCTACACCTTC
v_call: TRBV5-1; cdr3_length: 12; j_call: TRBJ2-3; clone_size: -; d_call: -; cdr3_aa: CASSLRSDTQYF; cdr3_nt: TGCGCCAGCAGCTTGCGCTCAGATACGCAGTATTTT
v_call: TRBV5-1; cdr3_length: 16; j_call: TRBJ2-7; clone_size: -; d_call: TRBD2; cdr3_aa: CASSESGTRWGDEQYF; cdr3_nt: TGCGCCAGCAGCGAATCCGGGACTAGGTGGGGAGACGAGCAGTACTTC
v_call: TRBV21-1; cdr3_length: 18; j_call: TRBJ1-1; clone_size: -; d_call: -; cdr3_aa: CASSKGTGLIEMNTEAFF; cdr3_nt: TGTGCCAGCAGCAAAGGCACAGGGCTTATAGAGATGAACACTGAAGCTTTCTTT
v_call: TRBV7-6; cdr3_length: 18; j_call: TRBJ2-6; clone_size: -; d_call: -; cdr3_aa: CASSLEMPGASGANVLTF; cdr3_nt: TGTGCCAGCAGCTTAGAGATGCCGGGCGCCTCTGGGGCCAACGTCCTGACTTTC
v_call: TRBV6-6; cdr3_length: 15; j_call: TRBJ2-7; clone_size: -; d_call: TRBD2; cdr3_aa: CASSSSLAAPYEQYF; cdr3_nt: TGTGCCAGCAGTTCCTCACTAGCGGCCCCCTACGAGCAGTACTTC
v_call: TRBV19; cdr3_length: 14; j_call: TRBJ2-7; clone_size: -; d_call: -; cdr3_aa: CASSIRGSSYEQYF; cdr3_nt: TGTGCCAGTAGTATTCGGGGGAGCTCCTACGAGCAGTACTTC
v_call: TRBV7-8; cdr3_length: 20; j_call: TRBJ2-5; clone_size: -; d_call: TRBD1; cdr3_aa: CASSYLTGTGWRGAQETQYF; cdr3_nt: TGTGCCAGCAGCTACTTGACCGGGACAGGGTGGCGTGGGGCCCAAGAGACCCAGTACTTC
v_call: TRBV2; cdr3_length: 13; j_call: TRBJ1-2; clone_size: -; d_call: -; cdr3_aa: CASSGTDNYGYTF; cdr3_nt: TGTGCCAGCAGCGGGACGGATAACTATGGCTACACCTTC
v_call: TRBV7-8; cdr3_length: 15; j_call: TRBJ1-2; clone_size: -; d_call: TRBD1; cdr3_aa: CASSLADRGSGGYTF; cdr3_nt: TGTGCCAGCAGCTTAGCCGACAGGGGTTCAGGTGGCTACACCTTC
v_call: TRBV9; cdr3_length: 14; j_call: TRBJ2-7; clone_size: few; d_call: -; cdr3_aa: CASSVGLKTYEQYF; cdr3_nt: TGTGCCAGCAGCGTTGGATTAAAAACCTACGAGCAGTACTTC
v_call: TRBV9; cdr3_length: 14; j_call: TRBJ2-3; clone_size: -; d_call: -; cdr3_aa: CASSRRSSTDTQYF; cdr3_nt: TGTGCCAGCAGCCGCAGGTCCAGCACAGATACGCAGTATTTT
v_call: TRBV6-6; cdr3_length: 16; j_call: TRBJ2-7; clone_size: -; d_call: TRBD1; cdr3_aa: CASSYPGDRYTYEQYF; cdr3_nt: TGTGCCAGCAGTTACCCAGGGGACAGGTACACCTACGAGCAGTACTTC
v_call: TRBV5-4; cdr3_length: 15; j_call: TRBJ2-5; clone_size: -; d_call: TRBD1; cdr3_aa: CASSQRQGVGETQYF; cdr3_nt: TGTGCCAGCAGTCAGAGACAGGGTGTCGGTGAGACCCAGTACTTC
v_call: TRBV15; cdr3_length: 16; j_call: TRBJ2-5; clone_size: few; d_call: -; cdr3_aa: CATSGGDSSYQETQYF; cdr3_nt: TGTGCCACCAGCGGGGGGGACAGCTCGTACCAAGAGACCCAGTACTTC
v_call: TRBV6-1; cdr3_length: 17; j_call: TRBJ2-7; clone_size: -; d_call: TRBD1; cdr3_aa: CASSANLGTGTSYEQYF; cdr3_nt: TGTGCCAGCAGTGCAAACTTAGGGACAGGTACCTCCTACGAGCAGTACTTC
v_call: TRBV15; cdr3_length: 13; j_call: TRBJ2-7; clone_size: -; d_call: -; cdr3_aa: CATSWGRTYEQYF; cdr3_nt: TGTGCCACCAGCTGGGGGCGGACCTACGAGCAGTACTTC
v_call: TRBV6-1; cdr3_length: 14; j_call: TRBJ1-3; clone_size: -; d_call: TRBD1; cdr3_aa: CASSSWTGGNTIYF; cdr3_nt: TGTGCCAGCAGCTCCTGGACAGGTGGAAACACCATATATTTT
v_call: TRBV6-1; cdr3_length: 14; j_call: TRBJ2-3; clone_size: -; d_call: -; cdr3_aa: CASSASGGTDTQYF; cdr3_nt: TGTGCCAGCAGCGCCTCCGGGGGCACAGATACGCAGTATTTT
v_call: TRBV6-6; cdr3_length: 16; j_call: TRBJ1-4; clone_size: -; d_call: TRBD1; cdr3_aa: CASSQPPGQINEKLFF; cdr3_nt: TGTGCCAGCAGTCAGCCCCCGGGACAGATTAATGAAAAACTGTTTTTT
v_call: TRBV28; cdr3_length: 14; j_call: TRBJ1-1; clone_size: -; d_call: TRBD1; cdr3_aa: CASSIGTGGAEAFF; cdr3_nt: TGTGCCAGCAGCATCGGGACAGGAGGCGCTGAAGCTTTCTTT
v_call: TRBV9; cdr3_length: 15; j_call: TRBJ2-7; clone_size: -; d_call: -; cdr3_aa: CASSPWGESSYEQYF; cdr3_nt: TGTGCCAGCAGCCCCTGGGGGGAGAGTTCCTACGAGCAGTACTTC
v_call: TRBV5-1; cdr3_length: 13; j_call: TRBJ1-2; clone_size: -; d_call: -; cdr3_aa: CASSLQQGYGYTF; cdr3_nt: TGCGCCAGCAGCTTGCAACAGGGCTATGGCTACACCTTC